This TCR beta chain was sequenced in a study of blood T cell repertoires in COVID-19. The table lists this clone with a count of one. This CDR3 is built from 15 residues. Trimming removed 2 bases at V and 1 base at J, with 11 bases between. Germline V CDR1 and CDR2: MNHNS, SASEGT. Here immunoSEQ multiplex PCR was the method, and the copy in TCRdb shows in-frame clones only, minus some. The table has more than 150,000 clones, approximately 90% seen once. The TCR was taken from a man younger than 30 with acute or convalescent COVID-19. The chain links TRBV6-1 to TRBJ1-1, with a tentative D call TRBD1 (6 bases). Sequencing was done on a sample of peripheral blood. As DNA, the CDR3 is TGTGCCAGCAGTGAAAGACTGGGACAGAACACTGAAGCTTTCTTT. It is translated as CASSERLGQNTEAFF.